This T cell receptor beta chain was sequenced for a study of T cell changes during pregnancy in multiple sclerosis. Profiled with immunoSEQ multiplex PCR; TCRdb holds only in-frame clones, not every one. Of just under 100,000 clones in the sample, 93% were seen once. This CDR3 region has 16 residues. Trimming stripped 7 bases from V and 4 bases from J, with 22 bases between. This clone was seen only once. Sequencing was performed on peripheral blood, taken after pregnancy. This chain uses TRBV23-1 with TRBJ1-1; no clear D. TRBV23-1 has ORF status, its function being uncertain. This TCR was sampled from a female donor with multiple sclerosis, enrolled in a pregnancy study. The CDR3 DNA sequence: TGCGCCAGCACCATAAGAGCATACCTCAGAGGCACTGAAGCTTTCTTT. Protein sequence: CASTIRAYLRGTEAFF.